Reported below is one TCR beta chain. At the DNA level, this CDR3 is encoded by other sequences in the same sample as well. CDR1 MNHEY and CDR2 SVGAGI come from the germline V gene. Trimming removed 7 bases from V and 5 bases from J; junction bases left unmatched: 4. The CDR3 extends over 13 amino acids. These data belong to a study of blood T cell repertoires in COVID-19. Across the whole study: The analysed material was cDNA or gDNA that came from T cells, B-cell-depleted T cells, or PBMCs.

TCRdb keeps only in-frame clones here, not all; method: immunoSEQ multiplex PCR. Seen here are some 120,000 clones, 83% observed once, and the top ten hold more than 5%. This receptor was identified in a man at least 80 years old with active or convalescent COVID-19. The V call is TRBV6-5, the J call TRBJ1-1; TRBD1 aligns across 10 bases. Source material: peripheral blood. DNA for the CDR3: TGTGCCAGCACCCGGACAGGGGGGACTGAAGCTTTCTTT. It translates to CASTRTGGTEAFF.